These 21 T cell receptor beta chains share one sample of origin, sequenced in a study of T-cell reconstitution after alpha-beta-depleted transplantation in children. Researchers prepared the TCRbeta library using unique molecular identifiers, the study reports. One entry per CDR3 protein results from TCRdb running MiXCR on the PCR reads. The sample holds around 380,000 distinct CDR3 sequences, roughly 10% seen once. The starting material was PBMCs from the stem cell graft donor, obtained from the stem cell graft. The receptors originated from a human donor who donated a stem cell graft to a child with acute myeloid leukemia.

The chain recombines TRBV10-3 with TRBJ2-1, with 7 bases fitting TRBD2. The trim removed 0 bases at V and 8 bases at J, leaving 7 bases unmatched. Per the germline V gene, CDR1 is ENHRY and CDR2 is SYGVKD. The CDR3 spans 15 residues. CDR3 loop: CAISESKAGRDEQFF. CDR3 DNA: TGTGCCATCAGTGAGTCGAAGGCAGGGAGGGATGAGCAGTTCTTC.

Only a few counts were recorded for this clonotype. This chain joins TRBV5-4 and TRBJ2-5, with TRBD1 matching 8 bases. Germline V gene data show CDR1 as SGHNT and CDR2 as YYREEE (reference sequence). The CDR3 consists of 14 residues. Germline trimming cut 4 bases from V and 3 bases from J; bases unmatched to any gene: 5. The CDR3 nucleotides are TGTGCCAGCAGCAAGACAGGGGCTGAAGAGACCCAGTACTTC. Residues: CASSKTGAEETQYF.

In the case of this clonotype: The CDR3 carries no conserved terminal phenylalanine or tryptophan, so it likely arises from a read error. The V call is TRBV7-9, the J call TRBJ1-5; D ambiguous. Trimming shortened V by 1 base and J by 7 bases, and 5 bases separated the two germline ends. This CDR3 contains 12 residues. Germline lookup yields CDR1 SEHNR and CDR2 FQNEAQ (reference sequence). Written as DNA, the CDR3 is TGTGCCAGCAGCTTAGACAGCCAGCCCCAGCATTTG. It encodes CASSLDSQPQHL.

This clonotype was counted only a few times. The genes are TRBV7-9 and TRBJ1-2, with a tentative D call TRBD1 (5 bases). Trimming removed 3 bases at V and 6 bases at J, with 8 bases between. The CDR3 extends over 12 amino acids. Germline loops: CDR1 SEHNR, CDR2 FQNEAQ (reference sequence). The CDR3 DNA reads as TGTGCCAGCAGCTTTCGGGGGGATGGCTACACCTTC. The encoded protein is CASSFRGDGYTF.

A note on this clonotype: The junction shows a germline mismatch at one end, possibly a read error. The CDR3 loop is CASSDGDRRREGYPF. Here the CDR3 DNA reads TGTGCCAGCAGCGATGGTGACAGGAGAAGGGAGGGCTACCCCTTC. The chain combines TRBV7-9 with TRBJ1-2; a possible D gene is TRBD1 (6 bases). This CDR3 comprises 15 residues. From germline, CDR1 is SEHNR and CDR2 FQNEAQ (reference sequence).

This clonotype turned up a few times. The V and J genes are TRBV12-3 or TRBV12-4 and TRBJ2-5, with D possibly TRBD1 on 6 matching bases. The germline V and J ends were trimmed by 5 bases and 0 bases, with 13 bases remaining between them. The CDR3 is 15 residues long. The CDR3 DNA sequence: TGTGCCAGCAGTCAACCTGGGGACAACCAAGAGACCCAGTACTTC. Protein: CASSQPGDNQETQYF.

This clonotype occurred a few times. The genes are TRBV5-1 and TRBJ2-1; 11 bases agree with TRBD2. Germline V CDR1 and CDR2: SGHRS, YFSETQ. The CDR3 spans 15 residues. V dropped 6 bases and J dropped 5; count of bases not matched to a gene: 7. The CDR3 here is CASNPLAGGNNEQFF. In nucleotides, the CDR3 is TGCGCCAGCAACCCCCTAGCGGGAGGCAACAATGAGCAGTTCTTC. The variable domain in full, completed from reference TRBV5-1 and TRBJ2-1, reads KAGVTQTPRYLIKTRGQQVTLSCSPISGHRSVSWYQQTPGQGLQFLFEYFSETQRNKGNFPGRFSGRQFSNSRSEMNVSTLELGDSALYLCASNPLAGGNNEQFFGPGTRLTVL.

This clonotype appeared many times. In DNA, the CDR3 is TGCAGTGCTAGACGAAGCGGGGGGGCTAATGAGCAGTTCTTC. It codes for CSARRSGGANEQFF. The rearrangement joins TRBV20-1 to TRBJ2-1, with 10 bases that match TRBD2. Germline lookup yields CDR1 DFQATT and CDR2 SNEGSKA (reference sequence). The CDR3 sequence is 14 residues long. The trim removed 2 bases at V and 7 bases at J, leaving 5 bases unmatched.

The CDR3 reads CASSQGPNRGGPNEQFF. The CDR3 DNA sequence: TGCGCCAGCAGCCAAGGGCCAAACAGGGGGGGCCCAAATGAGCAGTTCTTC. This sequence joins TRBV4-3 and TRBJ2-1; maybe TRBD1 (8 bases). V lost 1 base, J lost 7 bases, and 20 bases lay in between. CDR1 and CDR2 (germline): LGHNA, YSLEER. The CDR3 spans 17 residues.

The sample holds one count of this clonotype. The chain is built from TRBV20-1 and TRBJ1-5; 7 nucleotides match TRBD1. This CDR3 spans 14 amino acids. Trimming removed 6 bases from V and 6 bases from J; junction bases left unmatched: 11. Germline V CDR1 and CDR2: DFQATT, SNEGSKA (reference sequence). The CDR3 reads CSALKGAVGQPQHF. CDR3 nucleotide sequence: TGCAGTGCCCTAAAGGGGGCGGTGGGTCAGCCCCAGCATTTT.

In this sample, this clonotype turned up many times. The chain uses TRBV5-1 and TRBJ2-3; a weak D match, TRBD2 (5 bases). Trimming took 3 bases from V and 8 from J, leaving 19 bases between them. This CDR3 contains 15 residues. The germline V gene has CDR1 SGHRS and CDR2 YFSETQ. The CDR3 here is CASSSSTKAHATQYF. In DNA form, the CDR3 reads TGCGCCAGCAGCTCTTCGACTAAGGCCCATGCTACGCAGTATTTT.

This clonotype was seen more than once but under ten times. The genes are TRBV10-3 and TRBJ2-1, with a weak D call TRBD1 (5 bases). Trimming stripped 3 bases from V and 5 bases from J, with 8 bases between. The length of the CDR3 is 13 residues. Looked up from germline, CDR1 is ENHRY and CDR2 is SYGVKD. CDR3 amino acids: CAISDGANNEQFF. For the CDR3, the DNA is TGTGCCATCAGTGATGGGGCGAACAATGAGCAGTTCTTC.

The chain uses TRBV10-3 and TRBJ1-5; D might be TRBD1 (5 bases). CDR3 length: 13 residues. With 11 bases removed from V and 3 bases from J, the gap between germline ends came to 14 bases. CDR1 and CDR2 (germline): ENHRY, SYGVKD. CDR3 amino acids: CASTRDLNQPQHF. CDR3 sequence (DNA): TGTGCCTCTACGAGGGACCTCAATCAGCCCCAGCATTTT.

This chain connects TRBV7-8 to TRBJ1-3; D is unresolved. Germline lookup yields CDR1 SGHVS and CDR2 FQNEAQ. V was pared by 2 bases and J by 0 bases, with 11 bases between. The CDR3 is 16 residues long. The CDR3 sequence is CASSLRAGVSGNTIYF. For the CDR3, the DNA is TGTGCCAGCAGCTTAAGGGCAGGAGTCTCTGGAAACACCATATATTTT.

This clonotype occurred many times. The chain has TRBV12-3 or TRBV12-4 and TRBJ1-6; D is ambiguous. This CDR3 has 18 amino acids. V gave up 3 bases and J gave up 7 bases, with 22 bases separating them. As DNA, the CDR3 is TGTGCCAGCAGTTTTTCTGGGGTAACGGGGTCCATAAATTCACCCCTCCACTTT. As protein: CASSFSGVTGSINSPLHF.

The chain employs TRBV20-1 and TRBJ2-2; 8 nucleotides align to TRBD1. The CDR3 is made up of 14 amino acids. CDR1 is DFQATT, CDR2 SNEGSKA, per germline (reference sequence). V gave up 6 bases and J gave up 4 bases; unmatched junction bases: 7. CDR3 coding DNA: TGCAGTGCACGACAGGGGAGGCCCACCGGGGAGCTGTTTTTT. Encoded protein: CSARQGRPTGELFF.

The table lists this clonotype with many counts. The chain carries TRBV5-1 and TRBJ2-3; TRBD1 is a possible D gene (5 bases). The CDR3 length is 18 residues. Trimming left V 5 bases short and J 5 bases short, with 27 bases between. Per germline, CDR1 SGHRS and CDR2 YFSETQ. CDR3 sequence: CASSMWRQIQGKVDTQYF. CDR3 DNA: TGCGCCAGCAGTATGTGGCGCCAGATCCAGGGTAAGGTAGATACGCAGTATTTT.

The chain employs TRBV7-8 and TRBJ1-4; 8 nucleotides agree with TRBD1. The V and J ends lost 5 bases and 7 bases, in that order; junction bases with no gene match: 12. Germline V gene sequence: CDR1 SGHVS, CDR2 FQNEAQ. The CDR3 consists of 16 residues. The CDR3 reads CASSPHSGGAPEKLFF. The CDR3, as DNA: TGTGCCAGCAGCCCTCACTCAGGGGGCGCCCCTGAAAAACTGTTTTTT.

The rearrangement joins TRBV12-3 or TRBV12-4 to TRBJ2-1; 7 bases agree with TRBD2. The V segment lost 8 bases and the J segment 5 bases; nucleotides outside the gene matches: 9. The CDR3 consists of 14 residues. In DNA form, the CDR3 reads TGTGCCAGCTCCATGCTAGCGGCTAACAATGAGCAGTTCTTC. Protein: CASSMLAANNEQFF.

The chain joins TRBV29-1 to TRBJ1-2; no clear D. The CDR3 is 11 residues long. Germline-derived CDR1 and CDR2 are SQVTM and ANQGSEA. V shed 4 bases and J shed 7 bases, with 10 bases lying between them. CDR3: CSVAGVRGYTF. CDR3 in DNA: TGCAGCGTTGCCGGGGTTCGTGGCTACACCTTC.

This chain connects TRBV7-8 to TRBJ2-3; 10 nucleotides align to TRBD1. Per germline, CDR1 SGHVS and CDR2 FQNEAQ. The CDR3 runs to 15 residues. The J segment lost 0 bases and the V segment lost 5 bases, leaving 2 bases of the junction unmatched. CDR3 DNA: TGTGCCAGCAGCGGGGGACAGGGGAGCACAGATACGCAGTATTTT. Translated: CASSGGQGSTDTQYF.